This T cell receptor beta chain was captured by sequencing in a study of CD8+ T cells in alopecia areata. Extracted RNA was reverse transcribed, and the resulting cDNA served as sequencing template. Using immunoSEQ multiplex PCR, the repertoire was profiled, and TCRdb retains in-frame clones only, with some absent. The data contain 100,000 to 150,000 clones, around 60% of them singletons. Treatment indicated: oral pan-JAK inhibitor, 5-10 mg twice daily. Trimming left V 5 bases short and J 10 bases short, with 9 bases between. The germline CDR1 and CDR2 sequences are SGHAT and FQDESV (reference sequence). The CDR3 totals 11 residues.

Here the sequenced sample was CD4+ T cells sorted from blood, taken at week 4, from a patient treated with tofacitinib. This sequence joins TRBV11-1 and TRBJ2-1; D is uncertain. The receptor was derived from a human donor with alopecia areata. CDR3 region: CASSHTQEQFF. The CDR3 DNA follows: TGTGCCAGCAGCCACACCCAAGAGCAGTTCTTC.